Listed here is a single TCR beta chain. The target of this receptor is not known. Within one base of it there is no much larger clone, and no base qualities were kept. The source of the sample is a study of cytotoxic CD8 clonotypes in ibrutinib-treated CLL (dated by TCRdb to the early 2020s). As for the study more broadly: In this cohort, over 14 patients were treatment-naive and under 13 were relapsed/refractory, while fewer than 18 had unmutated IGHV. Patients were still on ibrutinib when every remission and progressive disease sample was collected. Response samples were taken after a median of roughly eleven months on treatment, ranging from roughly 6 to 36 months. Responses were partial in approximately 24 patients and complete in 2; after median around 66 months follow-up, about 15 stayed in remission and 12 progressed. Longitudinal samples were available for about 30% of the roughly 86 trial participants. On average, each sample had approximately 260,000 productive templates and approximately 85,000 productive rearrangements. Cryopreserved peripheral blood mononuclear cells were collected before treatment, at response, and at either disease progression or sustained remission.

The time point label for this specimen denotes: roughly 25 months on ibrutinib. Approximately 2 micrograms of genomic DNA were extracted from cryopreserved PBMCs for TCR beta library preparation. High-throughput TCR beta sequencing was performed on longitudinal blood samples from CLL patients receiving ibrutinib monotherapy. The patients took part in an open-label, single-center phase 2 trial of ibrutinib monotherapy. Results the study describes overall, beyond this receptor: Clonality rose at ibrutinib response, remained stable during sustained remission, and dropped back toward baseline at progression. Public clonotypes were found to be uncommon and were observed to contract or remain stable during treatment; the increase in clonality was shown to reflect expansion of private clonotypes at ibrutinib response. Lymph node repertoires were not examined, and the timing of sampling was not matched between patients in sustained remission and those whose disease progressed. Baseline clonality exceeded that of age-matched healthy donors and correlated strongly with circulating CD8+ T-cell counts.

Cut back by 2 bases and 0 bases, the V and J ends lie 14 bases apart. The CDR3, from cysteine to phenylalanine, totals 16 residues. CDR3 DNA is the only sequence kept; it has 48 bases, read in frame from the first base. Looking up the germline V gene yields CDR1 SGHVS and CDR2 FQNEAQ. The goal of deep resolution MiSeq sequencing was a depth between 1 in 1 million and 1 in 200,000 T cells, and coverage averaged 10x per clonotype. TCR beta libraries were generated with the immunoSEQ hsTCRB Kit. The paper's data handling went like this. The data were analyzed with ImmunoSEQ Analyzer and ImmunoSEQ Data Assistant, and V, D and J gene assignments followed IMGT definitions. Clonality, which ranges from 0 to 1, was calculated by subtracting the normalized Shannon entropy of productive rearrangement frequencies from one. Public clonotype analysis was restricted to overrepresented clonotypes comprising at least 0.05% of each patient's repertoire. Approximately 13 age-matched healthy donor repertoires from immuneACCESS served as clonality controls. Imported from immuneACCESS, the table was reduced by TCRdb to in-frame sequences with V and J called. These copies leave out some clones; in studies compared against another copy, an unresolved V gene accounts for under half, and the cause of the remainder is not known. V and J calls and clone size follow that table, whereas D and trimming were derived from the DNA. This sample gives approximately 120,000 clones in total; approximately 58% of them show up just once. The ten largest make up approximately 35% of the sample.

This receptor was identified in a human donor with chronic lymphocytic leukemia. Rearrangement joined TRBV7-8 to TRBJ2-7; tentative D gene TRBD1, with 5 bases matching. This specimen was PBMCs, taken after 24 months of ibrutinib treatment. The CDR3 amino acid sequence is: CASSLRQGLNSYEQYF. The sequenced DNA is TGTGCCAGCAGCTTACGCCAGGGCCTAAACTCCTACGAGCAGTACTTC.